Listed here are 14 T cell receptor delta chains from one sample, sequenced in a study of gammadelta T cells in human blood. TCRdb re-called clones from the RT-PCR reads via CATT. The data contain around 1,000 delta-chain clones, more than 30% of them singletons. The sequencing input was Vgamma9Vdelta2 gamma-delta T cells from infant blood. The receptors stem from a human donor.

This clone is categorized as large. The rearrangement links TRDV2 to TRDJ3; 8 bases map to TRDD3. The CDR3 length is 18 residues. V trimming: 1 base; J trimming: 0 bases; junction bases outside the gene matches: 4. CDR1 is GEAIGNYY, CDR2 EKD, per germline. CDR3 sequence reads: CACDTGGFSSWDTRQMFF. As DNA, the CDR3 is TGTGCCTGTGACACTGGGGGATTTAGCTCCTGGGACACCCGACAGATGTTTTTC.

To note about this clone: This DNA translates differently at residue 12 from the TCRdb protein, which is that of a much larger clone; a read error is likely, and the protein shown is the DNA's own translation. The rearrangement uses TRDV2 and TRDJ2, with TRDD3 identical over 10 bases. Assignment of the J gene here rests on matching the DNA to germline, because TCRdb gives none. J was trimmed by 6 bases and V by 0 bases; bases with no gene match: 9. Germline CDR1 reads GEAIGNYY; CDR2 reads EKD. The CDR3 extends over 17 amino acids. The CDR3 DNA sequence: TGTGCCTGTGACACCCCCTGGGGGATAAAGATGTCAGCACAACTCTTCTTT. Protein sequence: CACDTPWGIKMSAQLFF.

This clone was counted a few times. For this DNA, TCRdb reports the protein of a much larger clone, which diverges at residue 5, most likely from a read error; the protein presented here is translated directly from the DNA. The chain has TRDV2 and TRDJ2; 10 bases are shared with TRDD3. The CDR3 spans 15 residues. Looked up from germline, CDR1 is GEAIGNYY and CDR2 is EKD. V was clipped by 3 bases and J by 5 bases; unmatched bases: 5. CDR3: CACDAVLGDTAQLFF. Here the CDR3 DNA reads TGTGCCTGTGACGCGGTACTGGGGGATACAGCACAACTCTTCTTT.

The rearrangement uses TRDV2 and TRDJ3; 9 bases line up with TRDD3. The germline CDR1 and CDR2 sequences are GEAIGNYY and EKD. Trimming at V came to 0 bases and at J to 0 bases, leaving 2 bases not matched to a gene. There are 18 residues in the CDR3. The CDR3 spells CACDTVGDSSWDTRQMFF. The CDR3, as DNA: TGTGCCTGTGACACCGTGGGGGATAGCTCCTGGGACACCCGACAGATGTTTTTC.

In regard to this clone: This probably arose from a read error, given a far larger clone one base away. The V call is TRDV2, the J call TRDJ3; 8 bases are shared with TRDD3. Assignment of the J gene here rests on matching the DNA to germline, because TCRdb gives none. The germline gives CDR1 GEAIGNYY, CDR2 EKD. J was trimmed by 2 bases and V by 1 base; bases with no gene match: 12. The CDR3 runs to 20 residues. The CDR3 nucleotides are TGTGCCTGTGACACGATATATGGGGGATTCGCCCCCTGGGACACCCGACAGATGTTTTTC. It translates to CACDTIYGGFAPWDTRQMFF.

This clone came up a few times. A read error is likely here: a far larger clone is one base away. V is TRDV2 and J is TRDJ1, with TRDD3 identical over 8 bases. The CDR3 is 17 residues long. The J segment lost 0 bases and the V segment lost 4 bases, leaving 12 bases of the junction unmatched. In germline, CDR1 is GEAIGNYY, CDR2 EKD. The CDR3 DNA reads as TGTGCCTGTGAGCAACTGGGGGCTACCAAAAACACCGATAAACTCATCTTT. Amino acids: CACEQLGATKNTDKLIF.

In this sample, this clone is medium-sized (0.01 to 0.1%). A read error is possible here, since a much larger clone lies one base away. The chain is built from TRDV2 and TRDJ2; 11 bases match TRDD3. As TCRdb names no J gene, one was assigned here on the basis of a DNA match to germline. Trimming cost V 6 bases and J 1 base; bases outside gene matches: 15. This CDR3 has 19 amino acids. Germline CDR1 GEAIGNYY, CDR2 EKD. CDR3 DNA sequence: TGTGCCTGTAACGTCTTGGGGGATACGCAATTGGATTTGACAGCACAACTCTTCTTT. Translating gives CACNVLGDTQLDLTAQLFF.

Remarks on this clone: A far larger clone lies a single base away; this is likely a read error. Other nucleotide sequences from this sample produce the same CDR3. The chain is built from TRDV2 and TRDJ3; 11 bases align to TRDD3. The J gene is not listed in TCRdb, so it was assigned here from a DNA match to germline. The CDR3 sequence is 21 residues long. Germline V CDR1 and CDR2: GEAIGNYY, EKD. As DNA, the CDR3 is TGTGCTTGTGACACACCTCCCATACTGGGGGATAAACCCTGGGACACCCGACAGATGTTTTTC. This encodes CACDTPPILGDKPWDTRQMFF.

As for this clone: This DNA's translation and the protein TCRdb lists, from a much larger clone, do not match at residue 12, likely due to a read error; the protein shown is translated from the DNA. The gene calls are TRDV2 and TRDJ2; 7 nucleotides agree with TRDD3. TCRdb offers no J gene call, so here the DNA was matched to germline to obtain one. Germline CDR1 and CDR2: GEAIGNYY and EKD. J lost 6 bases, V lost 0 bases, and 12 bases had no gene match. CDR3 length equals 17 residues. The CDR3 DNA reads as TGTGCCTGTGACACCGTAGAGGTGGGGGACGCTGCAGCACAACTCTTCTTT. Translating gives CACDTVEVGDAAAQLFF.

As concerns this clone: This DNA translates differently at residue 5 from the TCRdb protein, which is that of a much larger clone; a read error is likely, and the protein shown is the DNA's own translation. The V gene is TRDV2, the J gene TRDJ1; 8 bases map to TRDD3. TCRdb gives no J gene; it was assigned here by matching the DNA to germline. CDR1 and CDR2 (germline): GEAIGNYY, EKD. CDR3 length equals 15 residues. Germline trimming cut 3 bases from V and 0 bases from J; bases unmatched to any gene: 5. The CDR3 reads CACDALGANTDKLIF. In DNA form, the CDR3 reads TGTGCCTGTGACGCACTGGGGGCCAACACCGATAAACTCATCTTT.

This clone is medium-sized (0.01 to 0.1%) within its sample. A much larger clone differs by one base, so this may be a read error. The genes are TRDV2 and TRDJ1, with TRDD3 matching over 13 bases. The length of the CDR3 is 19 residues. The germline V gene has CDR1 GEAIGNYY and CDR2 EKD. The CDR3 reads CACNTVLGDTPHYTDKLIF. In DNA form, the CDR3 reads TGTGCCTGTAACACCGTACTGGGGGATACGCCCCATTACACCGATAAACTCATCTTT.

As regards this clone: The likely explanation is a read error, given a far larger clone one base away. This chain links TRDV2 with TRDJ3; the match to TRDD3 covers 7 bases. The J gene, not given by TCRdb, was assigned here from a germline match of the nucleotide sequence. J lost 0 bases, V lost 4 bases, and 8 bases had no gene match. The CDR3 consists of 18 residues. From germline, CDR1 is GEAIGNYY and CDR2 EKD. CDR3 coding DNA: TGTGCCTGTGATACTGGTGGATACGCCTCCTGGGACACCCGACAGATGTTTTTC. Protein sequence: CACDTGGYASWDTRQMFF.

Points on this clone: This sequence is one base from a far larger clone and is likely a read error. This same CDR3 is encoded by further DNA sequences in the sample. This chain links TRDV2 with TRDJ2; 13 nucleotides align to TRDD3. TCRdb does not report a J gene; here it was assigned by matching the DNA to germline references. The germline V gene has CDR1 GEAIGNYY and CDR2 EKD. CDR3 length: 18 amino acids. In nucleotides, the CDR3 is TGTGCATGTGACACAATTACTGGGGGATACGTAGGTACAGCACAACTCTTCTTT. Protein sequence: CACDTITGGYVGTAQLFF.

This clone has just a few counts. This likely traces to a read error, being one base from a far larger clone. The V gene is TRDV2, the J gene TRDJ3, with 8 bases matching TRDD3. Trimming at V came to 5 bases and at J to 0 bases, leaving 11 bases not matched to a gene. From germline, CDR1 is GEAIGNYY and CDR2 EKD. The CDR3 spans 19 residues. CDR3 sequence reads: CACATATGGNSWDTRQMFF. In DNA, the CDR3 is TGTGCCTGTGCCACGGCGACTGGGGGTAACTCCTGGGACACCCGACAGATGTTTTTC.